This T cell receptor beta chain was identified in a study of blood T cell repertoires in COVID-19. For the study at large: The United States, Italy and Spain were the sources of the acute and convalescent COVID-19 samples. Sources were T cells, B-cell-depleted T cells, or PBMCs; the material itself was cDNA or gDNA.

Authors' data handling: Reference gene primer amplification gave estimated nucleated cell counts. Method: immunoSEQ multiplex PCR; TCRdb's copy keeps in-frame clones and lacks some. That table gives V, J and clone size, and the DNA gave D and trimming. The table includes 35,000 to 45,000 clones, over 80% detected once. This CDR3 region has 15 residues. Trimming removed 0 bases from V and 3 bases from J, with 9 bases in between. In germline, CDR1 is MNHEY, CDR2 SMNVEV (reference sequence). The chain joins TRBV27 to TRBJ1-3, with D maybe TRBD1 (6 bases). The sample was peripheral blood. The sequence was obtained from a man in his fifties or sixties with active COVID-19. The DNA for the CDR3 is TGTGCCAGCAGTTTATCGGGGGGGCTTGGAAACACCATATATTTT. It translates to CASSLSGGLGNTIYF.